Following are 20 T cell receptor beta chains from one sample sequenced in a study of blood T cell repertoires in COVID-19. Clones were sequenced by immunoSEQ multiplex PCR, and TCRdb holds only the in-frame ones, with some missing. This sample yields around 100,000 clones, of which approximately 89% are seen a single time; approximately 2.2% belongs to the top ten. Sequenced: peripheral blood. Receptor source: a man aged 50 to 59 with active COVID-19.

CDR3 DNA sequence: TGTGCCAGCAGCTTAGGGGCAGCCGAAAAACTGTTTTTT. Translation gives CASSLGAAEKLFF. This sequence joins TRBV7-8 and TRBJ1-4, with unresolved D. The CDR3 is 13 amino acids. CDR1 is SGHVS and CDR2 is FQNEAQ in the germline V gene. V was clipped by 1 base and J by 8 bases, with 8 bases between them.

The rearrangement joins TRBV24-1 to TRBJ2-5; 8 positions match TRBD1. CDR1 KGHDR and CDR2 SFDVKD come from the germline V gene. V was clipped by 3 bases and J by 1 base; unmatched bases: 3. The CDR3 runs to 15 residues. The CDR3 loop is CATSDLGTGQETQYF. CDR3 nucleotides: TGTGCCACCAGTGATCTGGGGACAGGCCAAGAGACCCAGTACTTC.

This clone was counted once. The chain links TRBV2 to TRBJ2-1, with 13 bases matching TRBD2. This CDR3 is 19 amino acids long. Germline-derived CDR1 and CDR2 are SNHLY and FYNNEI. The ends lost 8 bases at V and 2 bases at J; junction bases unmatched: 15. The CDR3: CASRRVGTSGAQAYNEQFF. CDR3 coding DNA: TGTGCCAGCCGCCGCGTTGGGACTAGCGGGGCTCAAGCCTACAATGAGCAGTTCTTC.

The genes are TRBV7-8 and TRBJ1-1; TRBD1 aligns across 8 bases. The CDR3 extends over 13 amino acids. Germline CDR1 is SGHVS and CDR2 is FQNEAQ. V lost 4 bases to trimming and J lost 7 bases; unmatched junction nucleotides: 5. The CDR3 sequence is CASSYDRGSEAFF. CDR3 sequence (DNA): TGTGCCAGCAGCTACGACAGGGGAAGTGAAGCTTTCTTT.

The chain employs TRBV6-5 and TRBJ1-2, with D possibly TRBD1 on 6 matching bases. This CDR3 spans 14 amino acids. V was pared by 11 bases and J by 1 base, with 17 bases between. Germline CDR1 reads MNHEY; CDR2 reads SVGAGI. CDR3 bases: TGTGCCGGAAGACAGGAGACGATTAACTATGGCTACACCTTC. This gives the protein CAGRQETINYGYTF.

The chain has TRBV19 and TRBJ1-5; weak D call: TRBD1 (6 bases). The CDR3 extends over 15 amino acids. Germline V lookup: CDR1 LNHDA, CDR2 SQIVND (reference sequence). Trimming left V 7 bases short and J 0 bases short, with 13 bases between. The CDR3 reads CASKGQGISNQPQHF. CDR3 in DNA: TGTGCCAGTAAGGGCCAGGGGATTAGCAATCAGCCCCAGCATTTT.

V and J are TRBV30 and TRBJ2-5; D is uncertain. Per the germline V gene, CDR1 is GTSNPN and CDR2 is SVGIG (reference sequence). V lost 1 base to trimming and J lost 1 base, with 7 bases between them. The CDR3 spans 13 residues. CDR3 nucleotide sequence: TGTGCCTGGAGTGACAGCACCCAAGAGACCCAGTACTTC. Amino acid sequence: CAWSDSTQETQYF. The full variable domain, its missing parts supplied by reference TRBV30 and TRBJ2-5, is SQTIHQWPATLVQPVGSPLSLECTVEGTSNPNLYWYRQAAGRGLQLLFYSVGIGQISSEVPQNLSASRPQDRQFILSSKKLLLSDSGFYLCAWSDSTQETQYFGPGTRLLVL.

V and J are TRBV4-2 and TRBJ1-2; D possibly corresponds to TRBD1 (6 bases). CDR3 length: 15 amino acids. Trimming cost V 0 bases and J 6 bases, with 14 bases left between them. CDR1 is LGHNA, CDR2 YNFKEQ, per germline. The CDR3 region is CASSQDQGQGNGYTF. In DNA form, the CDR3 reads TGTGCCAGCAGCCAAGATCAGGGGCAGGGGAATGGCTACACCTTC.

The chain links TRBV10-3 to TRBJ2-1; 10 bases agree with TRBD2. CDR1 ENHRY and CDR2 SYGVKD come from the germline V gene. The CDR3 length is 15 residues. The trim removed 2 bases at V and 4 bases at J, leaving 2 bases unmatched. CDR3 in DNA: TGTGCCATCAGTGAGCCTAGCGGGAGTTACAATGAGCAGTTCTTC. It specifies CAISEPSGSYNEQFF.

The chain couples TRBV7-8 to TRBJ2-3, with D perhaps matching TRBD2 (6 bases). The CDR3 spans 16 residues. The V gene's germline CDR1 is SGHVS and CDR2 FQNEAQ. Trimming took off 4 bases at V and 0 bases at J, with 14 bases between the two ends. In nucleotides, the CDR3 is TGTGCCAGCAGCTCGCGGGGTAGCGGAAGCACAGATACGCAGTATTTT. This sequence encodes CASSSRGSGSTDTQYF.

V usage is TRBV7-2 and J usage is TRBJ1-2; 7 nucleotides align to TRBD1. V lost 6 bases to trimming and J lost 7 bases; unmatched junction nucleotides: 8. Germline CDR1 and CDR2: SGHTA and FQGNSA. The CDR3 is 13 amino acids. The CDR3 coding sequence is TGTGCCAGCAGAAGGGACACAGGGGCTGGCTACACCTTC. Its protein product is CASRRDTGAGYTF.

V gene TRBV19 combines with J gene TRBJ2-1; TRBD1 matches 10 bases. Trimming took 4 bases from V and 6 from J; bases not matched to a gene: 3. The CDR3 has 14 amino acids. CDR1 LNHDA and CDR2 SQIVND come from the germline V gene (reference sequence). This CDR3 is CASSNRQGANEQFF. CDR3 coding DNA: TGTGCCAGTAGTAACAGACAGGGGGCCAATGAGCAGTTCTTC.

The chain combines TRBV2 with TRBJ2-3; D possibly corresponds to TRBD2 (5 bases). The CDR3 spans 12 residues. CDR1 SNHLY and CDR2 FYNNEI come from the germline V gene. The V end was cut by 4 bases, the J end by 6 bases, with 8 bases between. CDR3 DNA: TGTGCCAGCAGTGGTCTAGCTGATACGCAGTATTTT. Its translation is CASSGLADTQYF. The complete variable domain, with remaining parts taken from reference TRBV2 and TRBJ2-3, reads EPEVTQTPSHQVTQMGQEVILRCVPISNHLYFYWYRQILGQKVEFLVSFYNNEISEKSEIFDDQFSVERPDGSNFTLKIRSTKLEDSAMYFCASSGLADTQYFGPGTRLTVL.

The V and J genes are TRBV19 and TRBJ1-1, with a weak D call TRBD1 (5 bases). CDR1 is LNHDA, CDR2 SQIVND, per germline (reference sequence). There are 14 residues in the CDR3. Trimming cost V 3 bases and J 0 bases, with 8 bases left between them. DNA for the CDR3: TGTGCCAGTAGTATCCAGGGCCTGAACACTGAAGCTTTCTTT. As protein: CASSIQGLNTEAFF.

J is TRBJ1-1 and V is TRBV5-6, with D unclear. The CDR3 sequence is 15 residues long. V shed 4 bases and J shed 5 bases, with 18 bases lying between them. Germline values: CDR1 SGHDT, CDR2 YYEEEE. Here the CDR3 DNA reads TGTGCCAGCAGCCGGAGAGGATGGAGGGATACTGAAGCTTTCTTT. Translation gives CASSRRGWRDTEAFF.

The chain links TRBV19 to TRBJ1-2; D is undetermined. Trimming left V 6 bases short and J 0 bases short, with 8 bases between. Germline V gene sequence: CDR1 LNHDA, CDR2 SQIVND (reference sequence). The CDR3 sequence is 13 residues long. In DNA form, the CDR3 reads TGTGCCAGTAGCACGACAACTAACTATGGCTACACCTTC. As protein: CASSTTTNYGYTF.

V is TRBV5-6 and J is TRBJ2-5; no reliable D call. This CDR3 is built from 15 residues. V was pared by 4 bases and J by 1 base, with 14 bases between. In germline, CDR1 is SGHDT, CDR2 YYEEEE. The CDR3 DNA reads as TGTGCCAGCAGCCGCTCCCCAAGCCTCCAAGAGACCCAGTACTTC. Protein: CASSRSPSLQETQYF.

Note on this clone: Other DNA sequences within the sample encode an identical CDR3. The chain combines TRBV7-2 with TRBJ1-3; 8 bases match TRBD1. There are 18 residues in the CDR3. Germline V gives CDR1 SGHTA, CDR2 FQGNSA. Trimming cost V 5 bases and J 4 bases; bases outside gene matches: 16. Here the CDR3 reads CASSPRGQGIVSGNTIYF. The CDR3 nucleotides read TGTGCCAGCAGCCCGAGAGGACAGGGCATTGTTTCGGGAAACACCATATATTTT.

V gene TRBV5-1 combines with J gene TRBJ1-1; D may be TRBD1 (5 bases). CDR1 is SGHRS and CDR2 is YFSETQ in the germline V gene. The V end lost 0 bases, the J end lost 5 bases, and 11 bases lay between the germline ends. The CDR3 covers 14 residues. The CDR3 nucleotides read TGCGCCAGCAGCTTGGGTCAGGGTTGGACTGAAGCTTTCTTT. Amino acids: CASSLGQGWTEAFF.

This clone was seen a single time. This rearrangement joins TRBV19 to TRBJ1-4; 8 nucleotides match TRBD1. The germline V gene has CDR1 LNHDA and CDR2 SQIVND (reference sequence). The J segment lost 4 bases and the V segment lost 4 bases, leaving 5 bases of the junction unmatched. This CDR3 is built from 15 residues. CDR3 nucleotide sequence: TGTGCCAGTAGTAGGAGGACAGGGAATAATGAAAAACTGTTTTTT. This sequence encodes CASSRRTGNNEKLFF.